These T cell receptor beta chains were read from a single sample in a study of shared clonotypes between healthy human individuals. The assay was immunoSEQ multiplex PCR, and TCRdb's table has in-frame clones only and misses some. Altogether about 580,000 clones are present, nearly 98% being singletons, with the ten largest covering 0.3%. Sequenced material: naive CD8+ T cells sorted from blood. The receptors here all came from a man under 40 in good health. Both conserved end residues are part of each CDR3. The order of the fields is J gene, clone size, D gene, V gene, CDR3 protein, CDR3 DNA. The D gene is left open where the match is weak. Expanded clones get a size class; other rows say once, few or many, or leave the size out.

TRBJ1-2,NA,NA,TRBV29-1,CSVKTPGHGYTF,TGCAGCGTTAAGACCCCTGGACATGGCTACACCTTC
TRBJ2-2,NA,NA,TRBV10-1,CASLDPNTGELFF,TGCGCTTCTTTGGATCCGAACACCGGGGAGCTGTTTTTT
TRBJ2-7,NA,TRBD1,TRBV7-9,CASSLFGRRDRSSYEQYF,TGTGCCAGCAGCTTATTTGGTCGGCGGGACAGGAGCTCCTACGAGCAGTACTTC
TRBJ2-1,NA,TRBD2,TRBV7-9,CASSRGLAGIDEQFF,TGTGCCAGCAGCCGGGGACTAGCGGGAATTGATGAGCAGTTCTTC
TRBJ1-1,NA,NA,TRBV11-2,CASSFQGSEAFF,TGTGCCAGCAGCTTTCAGGGTTCTGAAGCTTTCTTT
TRBJ2-7,NA,NA,TRBV6-1,CASSGNEQYF,TGTGCCAGCAGTGGTAATGAGCAGTACTTC
TRBJ2-5,NA,NA,TRBV7-9,CASSLDGQGHQETQYF,TGTGCCAGCAGCTTAGATGGCCAGGGCCACCAAGAGACCCAGTACTTC
TRBJ1-4,NA,TRBD1,TRBV30,CAWSLTGGNEKLFF,TGTGCCTGGAGTTTGACAGGGGGAAATGAAAAACTGTTTTTT
TRBJ2-7,NA,NA,TRBV29-1,CSVDLVGEQYF,TGCAGCGTTGATTTAGTGGGAGAGCAGTACTTC
TRBJ1-1,NA,TRBD1,TRBV5-4,CASQLGRGPSTTMNTEAFF,TGTGCCAGCCAGCTTGGCAGGGGGCCATCTACTACGATGAACACTGAAGCTTTCTTT
TRBJ1-1,NA,NA,TRBV7-9,CASSLPREAFF,TGTGCCAGCAGCTTGCCCCGTGAAGCTTTCTTT
TRBJ1-4,NA,NA,TRBV15,CATSTGTEILAGKLFF,TGTGCCACCAGCACCGGGACGGAGATCCTTGCAGGAAAACTGTTTTTT
TRBJ2-7,NA,TRBD2,TRBV4-2,CASSQDIGTRYEQYF,TGTGCCAGCAGCCAAGATATCGGGACTAGGTACGAGCAGTACTTC
TRBJ1-5,NA,TRBD1,TRBV4-1,CASSQNRGRGQPQHF,TGCGCCAGCAGCCAAAACAGGGGGCGAGGTCAGCCCCAGCATTTT
TRBJ2-3,NA,NA,TRBV15,CATSQGGDPQYF,TGTGCCACCAGCCAAGGCGGCGACCCGCAGTATTTT
TRBJ2-7,NA,NA,TRBV2,CASYYRDILGGGSYEQYF,TGTGCCAGCTACTACCGGGACATCCTAGGAGGGGGCTCCTACGAGCAGTACTTC
TRBJ2-7,NA,NA,TRBV7-9,CASSLGFYEQYF,TGTGCCAGCAGCTTAGGCTTCTACGAGCAGTACTTC
TRBJ2-5,NA,TRBD1,TRBV27,CASRAQGEETQYF,TGTGCCAGCAGGGCACAGGGGGAAGAGACCCAGTACTTC
TRBJ2-3,once,NA,TRBV7-9,CASSRLGGGTDTQYF,TGTGCCAGCAGCCGTTTGGGAGGAGGCACAGATACGCAGTATTTT
TRBJ2-5,NA,NA,TRBV7-8,CASRSMRQQETQYF,TGTGCCAGCAGATCGATGCGACAGCAAGAGACCCAGTACTTC
TRBJ2-7,NA,NA,TRBV11-1,CASSSGGGPYEQYF,TGTGCCAGCAGCTCCGGCGGAGGACCCTACGAGCAGTACTTC
TRBJ1-2,once,NA,TRBV29-1,CSVEDRQAGYGYTF,TGCAGCGTTGAAGATCGGCAGGCAGGCTATGGCTACACCTTC
TRBJ2-7,NA,TRBD1,TRBV18,CASSPGTGEYF,TGTGCCAGCTCACCGGGGACAGGGGAGTACTTC
TRBJ2-7,NA,TRBD2,TRBV27,CASSLKGLASYEQYF,TGTGCCAGCAGTTTAAAGGGACTAGCGAGCTACGAGCAGTACTTC
TRBJ2-7,NA,TRBD2,TRBV2,CASRDGTSGRAGEQYF,TGTGCCAGCAGGGATGGGACTAGCGGGAGGGCTGGCGAGCAGTACTTC
TRBJ2-2,NA,NA,TRBV4-3,CASSPFRGGRANTGELFF,TGCGCCAGCAGCCCATTTAGGGGGGGGCGCGCGAACACCGGGGAGCTGTTTTTT
TRBJ2-3,NA,TRBD1,TRBV5-1,CASSLGGGGYTDTQYF,TGCGCCAGCAGCTTGGGAGGGGGCGGTTACACAGATACGCAGTATTTT
TRBJ2-7,NA,TRBD1,TRBV10-3,CAISVTGTEDYEQYF,TGTGCCATCAGTGTGACCGGGACAGAGGACTACGAGCAGTACTTC